Shown below are 15 T cell receptor beta chains from a single sample sequenced in a study of stem cell transplantation in POMP-related autoinflammatory disease. Sequencing was performed with immunoSEQ multiplex PCR; in TCRdb, only in-frame clones are kept and a portion is missing. The data show several thousand clones, about 88% seen once. The source was CD8+ T cells from PBMCs, collected after stem cell transplantation. Receptors were obtained from a human patient with POMP-related autoinflammation and immune dysregulation (PRAID). Some T cells may be provided by the graft donor.

The chain recombines TRBV7-9 with TRBJ2-2, with 11 nucleotides matching TRBD1. Losses at the gene ends were 5 bases for V and 5 bases for J; bases not matched to a gene: 10. The CDR3 sequence is 17 residues long. CDR1 is SEHNR, CDR2 FQNEAQ, per germline (reference sequence). CDR3 coding DNA: TGTGCCAGCAGCATCGGACAGGGGGCGCCGTGGACCGGGGAGCTGTTTTTT. Translating it yields CASSIGQGAPWTGELFF.

This chain joins TRBV9 and TRBJ2-2; 9 bases line up with TRBD1. The CDR3 is made up of 19 amino acids. Germline V gene data show CDR1 as SGDLS and CDR2 as YYNGEE. V was clipped by 4 bases and J by 3 bases; unmatched bases: 16. The CDR3 region has the DNA TGTGCCAGCAGCTTACCGGGACAGGGTGGATTCAAGGACACCGGGGAGCTGTTTTTT. Translated, it gives CASSLPGQGGFKDTGELFF.

Only one count was recorded for this clone. V gene TRBV29-1 combines with J gene TRBJ2-1; no definite D call. Trimming removed 5 bases from V and 8 bases from J, with 10 bases in between. Germline values: CDR1 SQVTM, CDR2 ANQGSEA. The CDR3 is 11 residues long. CDR3 loop: CSVSPADEQFF. The CDR3 DNA sequence: TGCAGCGTTTCCCCGGCGGATGAGCAGTTCTTC.

The chain couples TRBV19 to TRBJ2-7; D perhaps matches TRBD2 (6 bases). The CDR3 is 18 amino acids. Germline CDR1 and CDR2: LNHDA and SQIVND (reference sequence). With 3 bases removed from V and 2 bases from J, the gap between germline ends came to 23 bases. CDR3 protein: CASSISSATDPIAYEQYF. The DNA of the CDR3 is TGTGCCAGTAGTATTTCTAGCGCGACTGATCCAATAGCCTACGAGCAGTACTTC.

This clone has more than one count but fewer than ten. The chain uses TRBV3-1 (or the pseudogene TRBV3-2) and TRBJ2-7, with 7 bases identical to TRBD2. This CDR3 has 15 amino acids. J lost 1 base, V lost 4 bases, and 7 bases had no gene match. Germline CDR1 LGHDT, CDR2 YNNKEL (reference sequence). The CDR3 spells CASSLAGLGSYEQYF. CDR3 bases: TGTGCCAGCAGCCTAGCAGGACTAGGGTCCTACGAGCAGTACTTC.

V and J are TRBV28 and TRBJ1-4, with 7 bases matching TRBD1. Per germline, CDR1 MDHEN and CDR2 SYDVKM. The J segment lost 8 bases and the V segment lost 5 bases, leaving 14 bases of the junction unmatched. The CDR3 is 16 residues long. CDR3 sequence (DNA): TGTGCCAGCAGTCTCCTTAGTCCCGCAGGGGGGGAAAAACTGTTTTTT. Its translation: CASSLLSPAGGEKLFF.

The table lists this clone with a count of one. V and J are TRBV9 and TRBJ2-2; D gene ambiguous. This CDR3 has 12 amino acids. CDR1 SGDLS and CDR2 YYNGEE come from the germline V gene. With 4 bases removed from V and 6 bases from J, the gap between germline ends came to 7 bases. This CDR3 reads CASSPPSGELFF. The CDR3 nucleotides read TGTGCCAGCAGCCCACCCTCCGGGGAGCTGTTTTTT. Full variable domain (remainder filled in from reference TRBV9 and TRBJ2-2): DSGVTQTPKHLITATGQRVTLRCSPRSGDLSVYWYQQSLDQGLQFLIQYYNGEERAKGNILERFSAQQFPDLHSELNLSSLELGDSALYFCASSPPSGELFFGEGSRLTVL.

The J gene is TRBJ2-7, the V gene TRBV9; possibly TRBD1 or TRBD2 for D (5 bases each). Germline lookup yields CDR1 SGDLS and CDR2 YYNGEE. The CDR3 totals 13 residues. V was pared by 4 bases and J by 3 bases, with 11 bases between. This CDR3 reads CASSPDSGYEQYF. In DNA, the CDR3 is TGTGCCAGCAGCCCAGACAGCGGCTACGAGCAGTACTTC.

The V gene is TRBV27, the J gene TRBJ1-5; TRBD1 might be the D (6 bases). CDR1 and CDR2 from the germline V gene are MNHEY and SMNVEV (reference sequence). The CDR3 totals 14 residues. V lost 5 bases and J lost 0, with 8 bases in between. DNA of the CDR3: TGTGCCAGCAGTCCAGGGGATAGCAATCAGCCCCAGCATTTT. Encoded protein: CASSPGDSNQPQHF.

This chain uses TRBV4-1 with TRBJ2-2; no definite D call. Germline lookup yields CDR1 MGHRA and CDR2 YSYEKL. V lost 1 base to trimming and J lost 1 base, with 10 bases between them. The CDR3 length is 16 residues. The CDR3 bases are TGCGCCAGCAGCCAAGGGCGGCAGGAGAACACCGGGGAGCTGTTTTTT. Protein product: CASSQGRQENTGELFF.

The chain recombines TRBV7-9 with TRBJ2-1, with D hard to call. This CDR3 region has 13 residues. The V and J ends lost 2 bases and 8 bases respectively, with 10 bases between them. CDR1 SEHNR and CDR2 FQNEAQ come from the germline V gene (reference sequence). The CDR3 region is CASSLIVRHEQFF. The CDR3 DNA reads as TGTGCCAGCAGCTTAATTGTTCGGCATGAGCAGTTCTTC.

The chain has TRBV29-1 and TRBJ2-3; D possibly corresponds to TRBD2 (6 bases). The CDR3 is made up of 11 amino acids. The germline V gene has CDR1 SQVTM and CDR2 ANQGSEA. Trimming removed 4 bases from V and 5 bases from J, with 7 bases in between. CDR3 sequence (DNA): TGCAGCGTTGGGAGGGGAGATACGCAGTATTTT. Encoded protein: CSVGRGDTQYF.

This rearrangement joins TRBV15 to TRBJ1-4; a weak D match, TRBD1 (6 bases). V lost 3 bases, J lost 5 bases, and 13 bases lay in between. The CDR3 sequence is 15 residues long. Germline CDR1 reads LNHNV; CDR2 reads YYDKDF (reference sequence). CDR3 protein: CATSRTGRGNEKLFF. The CDR3 DNA sequence: TGTGCCACCAGCAGGACCGGAAGGGGGAATGAAAAACTGTTTTTT.

The chain links TRBV3-1 (or the pseudogene TRBV3-2) to TRBJ2-7, with D maybe TRBD2 (5 bases). Germline values: CDR1 LGHDT, CDR2 YNNKEL (reference sequence). The CDR3 extends over 16 amino acids. Trimming removed 5 bases at V and 5 bases at J, with 22 bases between. The CDR3 sequence is CASSGSDPFVLDEQYF. CDR3 sequence (DNA): TGTGCCAGCAGCGGGAGCGATCCCTTCGTGTTAGACGAGCAGTACTTC.

V is TRBV9 and J is TRBJ2-7; 12 nucleotides align to TRBD2. This CDR3 region has 14 residues. V gave up 3 bases and J gave up 3 bases; unmatched junction bases: 1. Germline V gene data show CDR1 as SGDLS and CDR2 as YYNGEE. CDR3 in DNA: TGTGCCAGCAGCGCGGGACTAGCGGGCTACGAGCAGTACTTC. This sequence encodes CASSAGLAGYEQYF.